This TCR beta chain was identified during a study of shared T cell receptors in the human thymus. Germline CDR1 is LNHDA and CDR2 is SQIVND (reference sequence). Deletions cut 2 bases from V and 2 bases from J, with 9 bases between. This CDR3 comprises 15 residues. This clone was seen more than once but under ten times. Profiling relied on immunoSEQ multiplex PCR, and the TCRdb table lists in-frame clones only, not all of them. The data hold approximately 660,000 clones, with around nine tenths observed a single time. These same records also appear under a second study, on human thymus T cells. That paper notes: Thymus pieces cut out during corrective heart surgery were the tissue that was used.

V usage is TRBV19 and J usage is TRBJ1-4, with D tentatively TRBD1 (6 bases). Source material: thymocytes. This clonotype was obtained from a boy in the first two years of life with a congenital heart defect. This CDR3 is CASSIKGETNEKLFF. Written as DNA, the CDR3 is TGTGCCAGTAGTATAAAGGGGGAGACTAATGAAAAACTGTTTTTT.